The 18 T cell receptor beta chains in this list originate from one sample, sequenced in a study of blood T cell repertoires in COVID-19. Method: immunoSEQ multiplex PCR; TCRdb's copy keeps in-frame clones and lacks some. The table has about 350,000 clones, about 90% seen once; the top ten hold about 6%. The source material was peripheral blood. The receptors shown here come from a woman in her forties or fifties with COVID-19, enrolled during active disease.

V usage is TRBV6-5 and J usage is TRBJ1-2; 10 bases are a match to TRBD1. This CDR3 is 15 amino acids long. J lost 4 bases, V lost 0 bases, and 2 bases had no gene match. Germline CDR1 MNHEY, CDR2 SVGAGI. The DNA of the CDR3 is TGTGCCAGCAGTTACTCCGGGACAGGGGCCTATGGCTACACCTTC. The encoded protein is CASSYSGTGAYGYTF.

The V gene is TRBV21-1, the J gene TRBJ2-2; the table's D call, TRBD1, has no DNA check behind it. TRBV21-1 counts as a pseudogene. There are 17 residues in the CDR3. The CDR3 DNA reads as TGTGCCAGCAGCAAAGGTAGAGGACATCCGAACACCGGGGAGCTGTTTTTT. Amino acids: CASSKGRGHPNTGELFF.

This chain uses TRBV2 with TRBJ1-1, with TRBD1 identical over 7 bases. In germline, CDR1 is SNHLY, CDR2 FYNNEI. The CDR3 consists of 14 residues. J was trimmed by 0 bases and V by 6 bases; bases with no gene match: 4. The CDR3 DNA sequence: TGTGCCAGCAGCTTCGGGACAGTGAACACTGAAGCTTTCTTT. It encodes CASSFGTVNTEAFF.

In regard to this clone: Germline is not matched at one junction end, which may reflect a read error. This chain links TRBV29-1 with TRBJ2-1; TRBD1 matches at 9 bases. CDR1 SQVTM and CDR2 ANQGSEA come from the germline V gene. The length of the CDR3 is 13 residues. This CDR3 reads CSVEGTGINEQFF. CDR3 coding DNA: TGCAGCGTCGAAGGGACAGGGATCAATGAGCAGTTCTTC.

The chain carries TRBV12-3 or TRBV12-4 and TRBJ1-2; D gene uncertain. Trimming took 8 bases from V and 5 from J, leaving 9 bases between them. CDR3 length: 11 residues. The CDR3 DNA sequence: TGTGCCAGCCGTAGCGTGTATGGCTACACCTTC. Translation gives CASRSVYGYTF.

Here the CDR3 reads CASSADPRGSNEQFF. The CDR3 DNA sequence: TGTGCCAGCAGCGCCGACCCAAGGGGGAGCAATGAGCAGTTCTTC. This chain connects TRBV9 to TRBJ2-1, with D maybe TRBD1 (6 bases). Trimming pared 3 bases from V and 6 bases from J, leaving 16 bases between. The germline gives CDR1 SGDLS, CDR2 YYNGEE. This CDR3 comprises 15 residues.

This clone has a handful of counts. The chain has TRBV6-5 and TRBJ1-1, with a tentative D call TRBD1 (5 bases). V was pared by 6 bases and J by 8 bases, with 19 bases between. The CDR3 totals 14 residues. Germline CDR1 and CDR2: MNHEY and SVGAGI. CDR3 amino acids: CASRLLGGVGEAFF. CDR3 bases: TGTGCCAGCAGATTGCTTGGGGGGGTCGGGGAAGCTTTCTTT.

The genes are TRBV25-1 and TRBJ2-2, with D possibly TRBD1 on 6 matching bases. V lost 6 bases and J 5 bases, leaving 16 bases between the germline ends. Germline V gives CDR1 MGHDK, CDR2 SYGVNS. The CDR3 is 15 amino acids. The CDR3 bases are TGTGCCAGCAGAAGCGAAGCAGGGGTTACCGGGGAGCTGTTTTTT. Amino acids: CASRSEAGVTGELFF.

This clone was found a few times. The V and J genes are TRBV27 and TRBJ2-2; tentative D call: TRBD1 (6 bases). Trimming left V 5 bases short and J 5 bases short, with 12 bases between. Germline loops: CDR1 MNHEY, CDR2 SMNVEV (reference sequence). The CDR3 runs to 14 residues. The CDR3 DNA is TGTGCCAGCAGTATGGACAGAGCAACCGGGGAGCTGTTTTTT. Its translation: CASSMDRATGELFF.

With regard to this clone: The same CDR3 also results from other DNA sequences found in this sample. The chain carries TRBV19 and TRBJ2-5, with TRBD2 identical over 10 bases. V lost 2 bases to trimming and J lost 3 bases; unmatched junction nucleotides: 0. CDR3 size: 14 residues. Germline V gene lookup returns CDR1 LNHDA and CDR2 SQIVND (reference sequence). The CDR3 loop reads CASSILAGEETQYF. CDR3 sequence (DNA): TGTGCCAGTAGTATACTAGCGGGAGAAGAGACCCAGTACTTC.

The DNA for the CDR3 is TGCGCCAGCAGCTTCCGGGACAACAATGAGCAGTTCTTC. Translating gives CASSFRDNNEQFF. This chain uses TRBV5-1 with TRBJ2-1, with TRBD1 as a possible D gene (6 bases). The V gene lost 2 bases and the J gene lost 5 bases, with 8 bases spanning the gap. The CDR3 consists of 13 residues. Germline V gene data show CDR1 as SGHRS and CDR2 as YFSETQ.

The CDR3 sequence: CATSPNLQETQYF. The CDR3 bases are TGTGCCACCAGTCCGAACTTACAAGAGACCCAGTACTTC. The chain joins TRBV24-1 to TRBJ2-5, with D hard to call. Germline V gene lookup returns CDR1 KGHDR and CDR2 SFDVKD. The V gene lost 6 bases and the J gene lost 2 bases, with 9 bases spanning the gap. CDR3 length: 13 amino acids.

CDR3 sequence (DNA): TGTGCCAGCAGCCAAGACGGGCAGGGGGCGTGGATCAACTATGGCTACACCTTC. Translating it yields CASSQDGQGAWINYGYTF. The chain is built from TRBV3-1 (or the pseudogene TRBV3-2) and TRBJ1-2; TRBD1 agrees at 8 bases. Germline CDR1 is LGHDT and CDR2 is YNNKEL (reference sequence). The CDR3 is 18 residues long. The trim removed 0 bases at V and 2 bases at J, leaving 11 bases unmatched.

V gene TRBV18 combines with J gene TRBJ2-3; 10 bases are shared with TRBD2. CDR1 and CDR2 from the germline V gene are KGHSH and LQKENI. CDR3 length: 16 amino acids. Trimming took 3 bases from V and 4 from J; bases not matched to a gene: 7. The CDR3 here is CASSPPPSGSADTQYF. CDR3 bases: TGTGCCAGCTCACCTCCTCCTAGCGGGAGCGCAGATACGCAGTATTTT.

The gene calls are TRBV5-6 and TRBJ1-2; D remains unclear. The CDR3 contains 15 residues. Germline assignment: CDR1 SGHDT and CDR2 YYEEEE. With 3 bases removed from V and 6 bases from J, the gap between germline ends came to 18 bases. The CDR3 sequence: CASSSGLGRAHGYTF. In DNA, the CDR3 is TGTGCCAGCAGCTCTGGATTGGGGAGGGCCCATGGCTACACCTTC.

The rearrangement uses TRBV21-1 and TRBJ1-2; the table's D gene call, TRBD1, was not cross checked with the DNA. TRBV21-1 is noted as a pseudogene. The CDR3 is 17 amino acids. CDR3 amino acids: CASSKVTAEGGDYGYTF. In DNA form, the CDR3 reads TGTGCCAGCAGCAAGGTAACAGCAGAAGGGGGAGACTATGGCTACACCTTC.

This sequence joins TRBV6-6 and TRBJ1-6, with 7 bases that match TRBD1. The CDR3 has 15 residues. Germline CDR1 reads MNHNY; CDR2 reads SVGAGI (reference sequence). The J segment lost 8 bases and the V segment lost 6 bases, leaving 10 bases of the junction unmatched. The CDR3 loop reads CASSPAQGGDSPLHF. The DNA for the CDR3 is TGTGCCAGCAGCCCGGCGCAAGGGGGCGATTCACCCCTCCACTTT.

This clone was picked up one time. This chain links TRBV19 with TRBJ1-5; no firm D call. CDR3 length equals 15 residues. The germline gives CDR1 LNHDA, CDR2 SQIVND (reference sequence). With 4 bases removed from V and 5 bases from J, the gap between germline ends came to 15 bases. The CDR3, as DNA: TGTGCCAGTAGTACCCTGGGGAGTCCTCATCAGCCCCAGCATTTT. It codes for CASSTLGSPHQPQHF.